The rows below give T cell receptor beta chains drawn from one sample of a study of T cells in Graves' hyperthyroidism and ophthalmopathy. Each CDR3 protein gets one entry after TCRdb re-called the multiplex PCR reads with MiXCR. The sample contains around 390,000 distinct CDR3 sequences, more than 14% of which appear only once. Material: blood. All receptors come from a woman aged 25 to 39 with Graves' ophthalmopathy. Each CDR3 is given with its conserved first and last residue.

j_call v_call cdr3_aa
TRBJ2-7 TRBV10-3 CAISEGVGSSYEQYF
TRBJ2-7 TRBV6-2/TRBV6-3 CASSYSTYNSLGYEQYF
TRBJ2-1 TRBV30 CAWSVKILQFF
TRBJ2-1 TRBV13 CASSLWTQSSYNEQFF
TRBJ2-3 TRBV9 CAIGLAGGWDTDTQYF
TRBJ2-3 TRBV12-3/TRBV12-4 CASKLAGGPDTQYF
TRBJ2-3 TRBV6-1 CAGGLDPDKDTQYF
TRBJ2-7 TRBV6-1 CASRPGRGSIYEQYF
TRBJ2-1 TRBV30 CAWSGKTGTGSIKNEQFF
TRBJ2-3 TRBV19 CASSAETSTDTQYF
TRBJ1-4 TRBV28 CASSQGSLGEKLFF
TRBJ2-2 TRBV6-1 CASAPLAGETGELFF
TRBJ2-5 TRBV28 CASSSPQGKMETQYF
TRBJ1-2 TRBV25-1 CASSGRGDRVVSNLYGYTF
TRBJ2-3 TRBV25-1 CASTPRGGGTDTQYF
TRBJ2-5 TRBV3-1 CASSPETVVETQYF
TRBJ1-1 TRBV7-2 CASSLGPDRRNTEAFF
TRBJ1-5 TRBV6-5 CASSYSAGGHQPQHF
TRBJ2-1 TRBV10-3 CAIRTTRDLHNEQFF
TRBJ2-3 TRBV25-1 CASSELYERGTRTDTQYF
TRBJ2-1 TRBV20-1 CSATFRDPDNEQFF
TRBJ2-1 TRBV5-1 CASSLNSGGAGEQFF
TRBJ1-2 TRBV18 CASSPGQSYGYTF